The 27 T cell receptor beta chains presented below share a single source sample, sequenced in a study of T cell responses to AZD1222 COVID-19 vaccine. Assay: immunoSEQ multiplex PCR; the TCRdb copy retains only in-frame clones and omits some. The sample yields 180,000 or so clones, 70% to 90% seen once. This sample comprised peripheral blood, obtained on day 0 of AZD1222 vaccination. Receptors originate from an adult in good health.

This clone was detected once. The chain couples TRBV28 to TRBJ1-4; weak D call: TRBD1 (6 bases). Trimming shortened V by 4 bases and J by 7 bases, and 16 bases separated the two germline ends. The CDR3 is 15 residues long. Germline V gene sequence: CDR1 MDHEN, CDR2 SYDVKM. DNA of the CDR3: TGTGCCAGCAGTTCTAGGGCACAGGGAAGTGAAAAACTGTTTTTT. This gives the protein CASSSRAQGSEKLFF.

The V gene is TRBV7-8, the J gene TRBJ2-5, with D unclear. V lost 5 bases and J 5 bases, leaving 12 bases between the germline ends. The CDR3 consists of 13 residues. CDR1 SGHVS and CDR2 FQNEAQ come from the germline V gene. The DNA for the CDR3 is TGTGCCAGCAGCAGACGGGTCGGGGAGACCCAGTACTTC. Amino acids: CASSRRVGETQYF. The full variable domain, completed using reference TRBV7-8 and TRBJ2-5, is GAGVSQSPRYKVAKRGQDVALRCDPISGHVSLFWYQQALGQGPEFLTYFQNEAQLDKSGLPSDRFFAERPEGSVSTLKIQRTQQEDSAVYLCASSRRVGETQYFGPGTRLLVL.

In regard to this clone: A read error may produce the germline difference seen at one junction end. The V gene is TRBV29-1, the J gene TRBJ2-5; a possible D gene is TRBD1 (6 bases). The germline V gene has CDR1 SQVTM and CDR2 ANQGSEA. The CDR3 totals 12 residues. CDR3 amino acids: CSVKDRFETQYF. As DNA, the CDR3 is TGCAGCGTTAAAGACAGGTTCGAGACCCAGTACTTC. The full variable domain, completed using reference TRBV29-1 and TRBJ2-5, is SAVISQKPSRDICQRGTSLTIQCQVDSQVTMMFWYRQQPGQSLTLIATANQGSEATYESGFVIDKFPISRPNLTFSTLTVSNMSPEDSSIYLCSVKDRFETQYFGPGTRLLVL.

The chain joins TRBV5-8 to TRBJ2-3; 13 bases agree with TRBD2. Trimming cost V 4 bases and J 2 bases; bases outside gene matches: 4. The CDR3 spans 16 residues. In germline, CDR1 is SGHTS, CDR2 YDEGEE. CDR3 nucleotide sequence: TGTGCCAGCAGCCGCGGACTAGCGGGGGTCACAGATACGCAGTATTTT. This translates into CASSRGLAGVTDTQYF.

V is TRBV19 and J is TRBJ1-1, with no clear D. Trimming left V 0 bases short and J 8 bases short, with 10 bases between. Germline V gives CDR1 LNHDA, CDR2 SQIVND (reference sequence). This CDR3 is 13 amino acids long. The CDR3 region has the DNA TGTGCCAGTAGTATAGAAGGACGGGCCGAAGCTTTCTTT. Amino acids: CASSIEGRAEAFF.

The rearrangement links TRBV14 to TRBJ1-6, with TRBD1 identical over 7 bases. The germline gives CDR1 SGHDN, CDR2 FVKESK. There are 18 residues in the CDR3. V lost 4 bases, J lost 2 bases, and 11 bases stayed unmatched. The CDR3 spells CASSPQQTGNAYNSPLHF. CDR3 DNA sequence: TGTGCCAGCAGCCCACAACAGACAGGGAATGCCTATAATTCACCCCTCCACTTT.

J is TRBJ2-2 and V is TRBV9; D may be TRBD2 (6 bases). The CDR3 contains 15 residues. Germline V lookup: CDR1 SGDLS, CDR2 YYNGEE. Trimming removed 0 bases at V and 4 bases at J, with 10 bases between. This CDR3 reads CASSVGLASTGELFF. DNA of the CDR3: TGTGCCAGCAGCGTAGGCCTAGCGAGCACCGGGGAGCTGTTTTTT.

In regard to this clone: The same CDR3 arises from other DNA sequences in this sample as well. The chain carries TRBV3-1 (or the pseudogene TRBV3-2) and TRBJ1-1; no clear D. V was shortened by 1 base and J by 2 bases, with 5 bases between the two germline ends. Looked up from germline, CDR1 is LGHDT and CDR2 is YNNKEL (reference sequence). This CDR3 is 13 amino acids long. Written as DNA, the CDR3 is TGTGCCAGCAGCCAAGTCGGAAACACTGAAGCTTTCTTT. Translating gives CASSQVGNTEAFF.

The chain couples TRBV19 to TRBJ1-5; D unclear. Trimming took 4 bases from V and 1 from J, leaving 5 bases between them. The length of the CDR3 is 13 residues. Germline V lookup: CDR1 LNHDA, CDR2 SQIVND (reference sequence). CDR3 in DNA: TGTGCCAGTAGTAGACCGAGCAATCAGCCCCAGCATTTT. Encoded protein: CASSRPSNQPQHF.

V usage is TRBV7-2 and J usage is TRBJ2-1; 12 bases line up with TRBD2. The CDR3 totals 15 residues. V lost 1 base to trimming and J lost 8 bases; unmatched junction nucleotides: 3. The germline V gene has CDR1 SGHTA and CDR2 FQGNSA. The CDR3 DNA reads TGTGCCAGCAGCTTAGGACTAGCGGGAGCCTATGAGCAGTTCTTC. Amino acid sequence: CASSLGLAGAYEQFF.

The chain uses TRBV5-4 and TRBJ1-5; TRBD1 is a possible D gene (5 bases). The V gene's germline CDR1 is SGHNT and CDR2 YYREEE (reference sequence). This CDR3 is built from 15 residues. Trimming cost V 4 bases and J 2 bases, with 13 bases left between them. The CDR3 region has the DNA TGTGCCAGCAGCAGGGGAGGAATGCGCAATCAGCCCCAGCATTTT. Translated: CASSRGGMRNQPQHF.

The chain has TRBV28 and TRBJ2-7; 9 bases are a match to TRBD2. The ends lost 10 bases at V and 4 bases at J; junction bases unmatched: 14. CDR3 length equals 15 residues. Germline values: CDR1 MDHEN, CDR2 SYDVKM. CDR3 in amino acids: CATHRLAETLYEQYF. The DNA of the CDR3 is TGTGCCACCCACCGACTAGCGGAGACCCTTTACGAGCAGTACTTC.

The rearrangement joins TRBV19 to TRBJ1-2; 7 bases are a match to TRBD1. The CDR3 length is 15 residues. V shed 1 base, J shed 7 bases, and the junction held 9 bases outside the gene matches. Germline CDR1 reads LNHDA; CDR2 reads SQIVND (reference sequence). The DNA of the CDR3 is TGTGCCAGTAGTATAGGCCCAGGGGGGCTGATTGGCTACACCTTC. Its translation is CASSIGPGGLIGYTF.

J is TRBJ2-7 and V is TRBV28, with TRBD1 identical over 9 bases. The ends lost 9 bases at V and 5 bases at J; junction bases unmatched: 8. The germline V gene has CDR1 MDHEN and CDR2 SYDVKM. This CDR3 contains 13 residues. The CDR3 sequence is CASRGTGSHEQYF. CDR3 nucleotide sequence: TGTGCCAGTCGGGGGACAGGGAGCCACGAGCAGTACTTC.

The gene calls are TRBV20-1 and TRBJ1-5; D unresolved. The CDR3 totals 15 residues. Per the germline V gene, CDR1 is DFQATT and CDR2 is SNEGSKA (reference sequence). V was trimmed by 3 bases and J by 1 base, leaving 13 bases between them. The CDR3 protein is CSASMGRGSNQPQHF. CDR3 DNA: TGCAGTGCTAGTATGGGCCGAGGGAGCAATCAGCCCCAGCATTTT.

The V call is TRBV6-2 or TRBV6-3, the J call TRBJ2-7, with 7 bases identical to TRBD1. CDR3 length equals 15 residues. The V segment lost 5 bases and the J segment 3 bases; nucleotides outside the gene matches: 10. The V gene's germline CDR1 is MNHEY and CDR2 SVGEGT. The CDR3 DNA follows: TGTGCCAGCAGTGACCCGTGGACAGGTAGCTACGAGCAGTACTTC. It yields the protein CASSDPWTGSYEQYF.

V usage is TRBV28 and J usage is TRBJ1-6; D call uncertain. The V gene lost 7 bases and the J gene lost 5 bases, with 9 bases spanning the gap. CDR1 is MDHEN and CDR2 is SYDVKM in the germline V gene. This CDR3 contains 13 residues. The DNA for the CDR3 is TGTGCCAGCACCCGTCAAAATAATTCACCCCTCCACTTT. It is translated as CASTRQNNSPLHF. Combining the CDR3 with reference TRBV28 and TRBJ1-6 gives the whole variable domain DVKVTQSSRYLVKRTGEKVFLECVQDMDHENMFWYRQDPGLGLRLIYFSYDVKMKEKGDIPEGYSVSREKKERFSLILESASTNQTSMYLCASTRQNNSPLHFGNGTRLTVT.

This chain connects TRBV2 to TRBJ2-3; D might be TRBD2 (6 bases). The CDR3 has 15 amino acids. Trimming cost V 2 bases and J 6 bases, with 15 bases left between them. CDR1 SNHLY and CDR2 FYNNEI come from the germline V gene. The CDR3 spells CASSESAGLGDTQYF. CDR3 in DNA: TGTGCCAGCAGTGAATCGGCGGGACTGGGGGATACGCAGTATTTT.

The rearrangement links TRBV28 to TRBJ2-2; D is ambiguous. The ends were cut back, 10 bases at V and 7 bases at J, with 7 bases in the middle. The CDR3 is made up of 10 amino acids. Germline V gene sequence: CDR1 MDHEN, CDR2 SYDVKM. CDR3 region: CATSIGELFF. The CDR3 DNA reads as TGTGCCACCTCTATCGGGGAGCTGTTTTTT.

V usage is TRBV5-1 and J usage is TRBJ1-1; D not certain. CDR3 length: 14 amino acids. V was clipped by 1 base and J by 2 bases, with 9 bases between them. Germline V lookup: CDR1 SGHRS, CDR2 YFSETQ. The CDR3 coding sequence is TGCGCCAGCAGCTTGTCGGGAGTCAACACTGAAGCTTTCTTT. Amino acid sequence: CASSLSGVNTEAFF.

The chain joins TRBV10-1 to TRBJ2-1, with 7 bases that match TRBD1. The CDR3 sequence is 14 residues long. Looked up from germline, CDR1 is WNHNN and CDR2 is SYGVQD (reference sequence). V gave up 5 bases and J gave up 8 bases; unmatched junction bases: 9. The CDR3 loop is CASSRMGQFDEQFF. CDR3 nucleotides: TGCGCCAGCAGTCGCATGGGACAGTTCGATGAGCAGTTCTTC.

This clone was observed a single time. The chain carries TRBV29-1 and TRBJ1-2; 7 nucleotides match TRBD1. CDR3 length equals 14 residues. The V segment lost 0 bases and the J segment 8 bases; nucleotides outside the gene matches: 9. Germline V gene data show CDR1 as SQVTM and CDR2 as ANQGSEA. CDR3 in amino acids: CSVEDGKGAFGYTF. CDR3 DNA sequence: TGCAGCGTTGAAGACGGGAAGGGGGCGTTCGGCTACACCTTC.

The rearrangement links TRBV6-6 to TRBJ1-2; D call uncertain. V lost 5 bases and J lost 4, with 23 bases in between. Looked up from germline, CDR1 is MNHNY and CDR2 is SVGAGI (reference sequence). This CDR3 spans 17 amino acids. The CDR3 coding sequence is TGTGCCAGCAGTCTGAGGTCGACCATACGTTTGGGCTATGGCTACACCTTC. Amino acids: CASSLRSTIRLGYGYTF.

The rearrangement links TRBV6-5 to TRBJ2-3; no firm D call. The length of the CDR3 is 14 residues. V was clipped by 5 bases and J by 6 bases, with 15 bases between them. Germline loops: CDR1 MNHEY, CDR2 SVGAGI. The CDR3 here is CASSPNWTPDTQYF. CDR3 DNA sequence: TGTGCCAGCAGTCCTAACTGGACGCCCGATACGCAGTATTTT.

The chain links TRBV6-2 or TRBV6-3 to TRBJ2-7, with D perhaps being TRBD1 or TRBD2 (5 bases each). With 3 bases removed from V and 9 bases from J, the gap between germline ends came to 15 bases. This CDR3 spans 13 amino acids. Germline CDR1 reads MNHEY; CDR2 reads SVGEGT. The CDR3 DNA sequence: TGTGCCAGCAGTTATCCCGGGACCCTCGCGCAGTACTTC. Translated: CASSYPGTLAQYF.

The chain couples TRBV28 to TRBJ2-2; no clear D gene. CDR3 length equals 13 residues. CDR1 is MDHEN, CDR2 SYDVKM, per germline. The V and J ends lost 6 bases and 5 bases respectively, with 10 bases between them. CDR3 in DNA: TGTGCCAGCAGGTTTATTTGGACCGGGGAGCTGTTTTTT. Translated: CASRFIWTGELFF.

The CDR3 spells CASSPGVTYNSPLHF. As DNA, the CDR3 is TGTGCCAGCAGCCCGGGGGTAACCTATAATTCACCCCTCCACTTT. The chain has TRBV3-1 (or the pseudogene TRBV3-2) and TRBJ1-6, with a possible D match to TRBD1 (5 bases). Deletions cut 4 bases from V and 2 bases from J, with 9 bases between. The CDR3 spans 15 residues. In germline, CDR1 is LGHDT, CDR2 YNNKEL (reference sequence).